By share of the sample, the clone carrying this TCR beta chain is medium-sized. Original processing methods: Estimation of nucleated cell counts was performed using reference gene primer amplification. Using immunoSEQ multiplex PCR, the repertoire was profiled, and TCRdb retains in-frame clones only, with some absent. The DNA was the basis for D and trimming; V, J and clone size are from that table. The table has a few hundred thousand clones, approximately 85% seen once. These data belong to a study of blood T cell repertoires in COVID-19. About the study: Sites across the United States, Italy and Spain contributed samples from acute and convalescent COVID-19. The analysed material was cDNA or gDNA that came from T cells, B-cell-depleted T cells, or PBMCs.

The CDR3 length is 15 residues. V shed 0 bases and J shed 1 base, with 9 bases lying between them. CDR1 is MNHEY and CDR2 is SVGAGI in the germline V gene. Followed longitudinally, the Seattle patients had been enrolled during active infection. Sequencing was carried out using peripheral blood. The TCR was taken from an older woman with COVID-19, enrolled during active disease. The J gene is TRBJ1-1, the V gene TRBV6-5; a possible D gene is TRBD1 (6 bases). The CDR3 DNA reads TGTGCCAGCAGTTACTCGGGCAGGGGGAACACTGAAGCTTTCTTT. It translates to CASSYSGRGNTEAFF.